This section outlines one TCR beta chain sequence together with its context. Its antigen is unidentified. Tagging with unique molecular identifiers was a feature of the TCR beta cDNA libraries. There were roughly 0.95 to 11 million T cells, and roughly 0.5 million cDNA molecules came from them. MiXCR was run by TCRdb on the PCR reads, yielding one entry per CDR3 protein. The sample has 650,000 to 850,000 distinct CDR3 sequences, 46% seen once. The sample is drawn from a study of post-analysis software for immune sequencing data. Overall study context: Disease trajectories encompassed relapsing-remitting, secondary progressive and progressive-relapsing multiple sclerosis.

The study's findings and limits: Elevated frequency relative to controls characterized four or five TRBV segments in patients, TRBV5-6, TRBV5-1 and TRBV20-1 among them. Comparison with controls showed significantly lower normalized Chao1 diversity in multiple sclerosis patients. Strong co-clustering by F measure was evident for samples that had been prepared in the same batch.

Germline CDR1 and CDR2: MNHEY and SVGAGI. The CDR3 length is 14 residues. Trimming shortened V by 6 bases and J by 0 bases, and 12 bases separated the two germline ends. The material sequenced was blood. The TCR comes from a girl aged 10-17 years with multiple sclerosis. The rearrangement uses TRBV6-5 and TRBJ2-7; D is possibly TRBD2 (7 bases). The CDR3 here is CASRVGGHSYEQYF. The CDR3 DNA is TGTGCCAGCAGGGTCGGGGGGCACTCCTACGAGCAGTACTTC.